A selection of T cell receptor beta chains follows, all from one sample in a study of T cell therapy after organ transplantation. Their recognized antigens are unknown. Measured with immunoSEQ multiplex PCR; TCRdb has only the in-frame clones, and not every one. This sample has 15,000 or so clones, with approximately 83% found just once. The starting material was CD8+ T cells from blood, obtained after autologous CMV-specific T cell therapy. These receptors were collected from a human patient who had received a solid organ transplant and had CMV disease. The graft donor may have contributed some T cells. Both conserved end residues are part of each CDR3. The order of the fields is clone size, D gene, V gene, J gene, CDR3 protein, CDR3 DNA. The D gene is left open where the match is weak. Not every row has a clone size; where given, it reads once, few, many or a size class.

.	.	TRBV25-1	TRBJ2-1	CASSTMGRYNEQFF	TGTGCCAGCAGTACTATGGGCAGGTACAATGAGCAGTTCTTC
.	.	TRBV4-3	TRBJ1-1	CASSQDGGFNTEAFF	TGCGCCAGCAGCCAAGATGGGGGGTTTAACACTGAAGCTTTCTTC
.	.	TRBV13	TRBJ1-1	CASSSRGRTNTEAFF	TGTGCCAGCAGCTCGAGAGGCCGGACGAACACTGAAGCTTTCTTT
.	TRBD2	TRBV10-2	TRBJ2-1	CASSDSGGSYNEQFF	TGCGCCAGCAGTGATAGCGGGGGCTCCTACAATGAGCAGTTCTTC
.	.	TRBV12-5	TRBJ2-2	CASGLPRTGNTGELFF	TGTGCTAGTGGTTTACCCCGGACGGGAAACACCGGGGAGCTGTTTTTT
.	.	TRBV19	TRBJ1-4	CASGPNNEKLFF	TGTGCCAGCGGGCCGAATAATGAAAAACTGTTTTTT
.	TRBD2	TRBV6-5	TRBJ2-1	CASSYGTSGPTEQFF	TGTGCCAGCAGTTACGGGACTAGCGGTCCCACTGAGCAGTTCTTC
few	.	TRBV6-5	TRBJ2-7	CASSPGSYEQYF	TGTGCCAGCAGCCCAGGGAGCTACGAGCAGTACTTC
.	.	TRBV2	TRBJ1-3	CASSEPFQTDSGNTIYF	TGTGCCAGCAGTGAACCCTTTCAGACTGACTCTGGAAACACCATATATTTT
.	.	TRBV12-5	TRBJ1-3	CASGLDPQVTIYF	TGTGCTAGTGGTTTGGACCCCCAAGTCACCATATATTTT
.	.	TRBV28	TRBJ1-4	CASSLSSQHIHVATNEKLFF	TGTGCCAGCAGTTTATCCTCCCAACATATCCATGTTGCAACTAATGAAAAACTGTTTTTT
.	.	TRBV2	TRBJ1-1	CASKTVNTEAFF	TGTGCCAGCAAGACGGTGAACACTGAAGCTTTCTTT
.	.	TRBV19	TRBJ2-7	CASSIDNEYEQYF	TGTGCCAGTAGTATAGATAACGAATACGAGCAGTACTTC
.	.	TRBV27	TRBJ2-3	CASSFLGSGGVTDTQYF	TGTGCCAGCAGTTTTCTGGGTAGCGGCGGGGTCACAGATACGCAGTATTTT
.	.	TRBV19	TRBJ2-7	CASSIVFRGRTYEQYF	TGTGCCAGTAGTATAGTGTTCAGGGGCCGCACCTACGAGCAGTACTTC